These 19 T cell receptor beta chains share one sample of origin, sequenced in a study of regulatory T cells in long-lasting Graves disease. The time point was: newly diagnosed GD, antithyroid drugs for less than 3 months. RNA extracted from PBMCs served as the sequencing template. Libraries of TCR beta came from iRepertoire HTBI primers plus Arm-PCR of CDR3 regions. TCRdb analysed the multiplex PCR reads with MiXCR anew, one entry per CDR3 protein. In the table there are approximately 440,000 distinct CDR3 sequences, 15% to 20% of which are singletons. These data are also associated with another study on T cells in Graves' hyperthyroidism and ophthalmopathy.

The sequencing used peripheral blood mononuclear cells (PBMCs), collected at new diagnosis, from a patient treated with antithyroid drugs. These receptors all come from a man aged 40-49 years with Graves disease.

The chain couples TRBV12-5 to TRBJ2-1; tentative D call: TRBD2 (7 bases). The CDR3 contains 17 residues. From germline, CDR1 is LGHNT and CDR2 FRNRAP. Between the trimmed V and J ends, which lost 5 bases and 0 bases, there was a span of 17 bases. The CDR3 sequence: CASGGGAGSRSYNEQFF. As DNA, the CDR3 is TGTGCTAGTGGTGGGGGGGCAGGGTCCCGCTCCTACAATGAGCAGTTCTTC.

In its sample, this clonotype was seen once. CDR3 residues: CASSLGDGPSYGYTF. CDR3 sequence (DNA): TGTGCCAGCAGCTTAGGTGACGGGCCATCCTATGGCTACACCTTC. This rearrangement joins TRBV7-9 to TRBJ1-2; the D is unclear. V shed 1 base and J shed 4 bases, with 13 bases lying between them. The V gene's germline CDR1 is SEHNR and CDR2 FQNEAQ (reference sequence). The CDR3 totals 15 residues.

This clonotype has ten or more counts. The J gene is TRBJ1-5, the V gene TRBV12-3 or TRBV12-4; no firm D call. The V end lost 2 bases, the J end lost 2 bases, and 16 bases lay between the germline ends. The CDR3 runs to 17 residues. The CDR3 DNA sequence: TGTGCCAGCAGTTTAAGTTATGCGGGGAGTGGCAATCAGCCCCAGCATTTT. Translation gives CASSLSYAGSGNQPQHF.

This clonotype appeared a few times. V usage is TRBV5-1 and J usage is TRBJ2-5; D unclear. Trimming pared 6 bases from V and 5 bases from J, leaving 8 bases between. CDR1 SGHRS and CDR2 YFSETQ come from the germline V gene. This CDR3 comprises 11 residues. CDR3 DNA sequence: TGCGCCAGCACGGACGGGGAGACCCAGTACTTC. Protein: CASTDGETQYF.

This clonotype was found a few times. The CDR3 DNA is TGTGCCAGCAGTGAAGAGGGACAGGAAGAGACCCAGTACTTC. This sequence encodes CASSEEGQEETQYF. The chain is built from TRBV6-1 and TRBJ2-5; 8 bases are shared with TRBD1. The CDR3 covers 14 residues. Germline loops: CDR1 MNHNS, CDR2 SASEGT. Trimming cost V 1 base and J 3 bases; bases outside gene matches: 1.

The chain couples TRBV7-9 to TRBJ2-1, with 11 bases fitting TRBD2. Gene TRBJ2-3 matches the end of the DNA better, so the J call may be wrong. The CDR3 has 14 amino acids. CDR1 SEHNR and CDR2 FQNEAQ come from the germline V gene (reference sequence). The CDR3 DNA follows: TGTGCCAGCAGAAAACTAGCGGGAGTAAATACGCAGTATTTT. Translating it yields CASRKLAGVNTQYF.

This clonotype appeared many times. The CDR3 spells CASSDRDRDTDTQYF. CDR3 DNA: TGCGCCAGCAGCGACCGGGACAGAGACACAGATACGCAGTATTTT. The chain is built from TRBV5-1 and TRBJ2-3; 7 nucleotides line up with TRBD1. The CDR3 covers 15 residues. Germline trimming cut 4 bases from V and 2 bases from J; bases unmatched to any gene: 7. The V gene's germline CDR1 is SGHRS and CDR2 YFSETQ.

This clonotype was detected a few times. The chain uses TRBV15 and TRBJ2-5; 7 bases agree with TRBD1. The CDR3 totals 16 residues. V shed 1 base, J shed 2 bases, and the junction held 7 bases outside the gene matches. CDR1 and CDR2 from the germline V gene are LNHNV and YYDKDF (reference sequence). The CDR3 DNA reads as TGTGCCACCAGCAGAGGGGACAGTTCGGTACAAGAGACCCAGTACTTC. Amino acids: CATSRGDSSVQETQYF.

This clonotype has at least ten counts. The chain has TRBV11-2 and TRBJ2-2; the D is unclear. Trimming removed 2 bases at V and 0 bases at J, with 13 bases between. Germline V gene lookup returns CDR1 SGHAT and CDR2 FQNNGV. The CDR3 consists of 17 residues. CDR3 DNA sequence: TGTGCCAGCAGCTTACCCCAAGGCGGCCCGAACACCGGGGAGCTGTTTTTT. The encoded protein is CASSLPQGGPNTGELFF.

This clonotype has ten or more counts. This chain connects TRBV12-3 or TRBV12-4 to TRBJ2-3; D may be TRBD1 (6 bases). Trimming took 2 bases from V and 6 from J, leaving 30 bases between them. The CDR3 extends over 20 amino acids. The CDR3 spells CASSLFFGPPGQGVADTQYF. The CDR3 region has the DNA TGTGCCAGCAGTTTATTTTTCGGACCCCCGGGACAAGGGGTGGCGGATACGCAGTATTTT.

The chain carries TRBV7-9 and TRBJ1-1; D is ambiguous. Germline V gene lookup returns CDR1 SEHNR and CDR2 FQNEAQ (reference sequence). There are 14 residues in the CDR3. Trimming stripped 1 base from V and 7 bases from J, with 13 bases between. CDR3 bases: TGTGCCAGCAGCTTAGAAGGGATCGGGGTTGAAGCTTTCTTT. Its protein product is CASSLEGIGVEAFF.

V gene TRBV4-1 combines with J gene TRBJ1-5; tentative D call: TRBD1 (6 bases). Trimming left V 1 base short and J 2 bases short, with 12 bases between. This CDR3 has 16 residues. Germline CDR1 is MGHRA and CDR2 is YSYEKL. The CDR3 bases are TGCGCCAGCAGCCAAGTTGCTGGACAGCGCAATCAGCCCCAGCATTTT. Translation gives CASSQVAGQRNQPQHF.

This clonotype was picked up many times. The chain has TRBV27 and TRBJ2-7, with a possible D match to TRBD1 (5 bases). V gave up 5 bases and J gave up 5 bases, with 16 bases separating them. The CDR3 totals 14 residues. From germline, CDR1 is MNHEY and CDR2 SMNVEV (reference sequence). The CDR3 loop reads CASSKIGAVDEQYF. The CDR3 DNA reads as TGTGCCAGCAGTAAAATAGGGGCGGTGGACGAGCAGTACTTC.

The J gene is TRBJ2-5, the V gene TRBV7-9; perhaps TRBD1 as D (6 bases). This CDR3 is built from 14 residues. Trimming stripped 3 bases from V and 2 bases from J, with 10 bases between. The germline V gene has CDR1 SEHNR and CDR2 FQNEAQ (reference sequence). DNA of the CDR3: TGTGCCAGCAGCTTTACGGACAGTCAAGAGACCCAGTACTTC. This translates into CASSFTDSQETQYF.

This clonotype has ten or more counts. The chain couples TRBV15 to TRBJ2-7; perhaps TRBD2 as D (5 bases). Looked up from germline, CDR1 is LNHNV and CDR2 is YYDKDF (reference sequence). Trimming cost V 1 base and J 4 bases, with 11 bases left between them. The CDR3 covers 14 residues. The CDR3 region is CATSRGSGTYEQYF. As DNA, the CDR3 is TGTGCCACCAGCAGAGGCAGCGGAACGTACGAGCAGTACTTC. The variable domain in full, with the rest retrieved from reference TRBV15 and TRBJ2-7, is DAMVIQNPRYQVTQFGKPVTLSCSQTLNHNVMYWYQQKSSQAPKLLFHYYDKDFNNEADTPDNFQSRRPNTSFCFLDIRSPGLGDTAMYLCATSRGSGTYEQYFGPGTRLTVT.

This clonotype was observed once. A read error may explain this, as a much larger clone is one base away. The chain has TRBV18 and TRBJ2-3; D gene uncertain. CDR1 and CDR2 (germline): KGHSH, LQKENI. This CDR3 has 14 amino acids. Between the trimmed V and J ends, which lost 5 bases and 2 bases, there was a span of 11 bases. The CDR3 region is CASSAALNTDTQYF. In DNA, the CDR3 is TGTGCCAGCTCAGCGGCATTGAACACAGATACGCAGTATTTT. The entire variable domain, with the rest obtained from reference TRBV18 and TRBJ2-3, is as follows: NAGVMQNPRHLVRRRGQEARLRCSPMKGHSHVYWYRQLPEEGLKFMVYLQKENIIDESGMPKERFSAEFPKEGPSILRIQQVVRGDSAAYFCASSAALNTDTQYFGPGTRLTVL.

A remark on this clonotype: Possible read error: a much larger clone is one base away. Likely a read error: the CDR3 ends without its conserved phenylalanine or tryptophan. The chain joins TRBV12-3 or TRBV12-4 to TRBJ1-6, with 10 bases fitting TRBD1. The CDR3 has 18 residues. The ends lost 6 bases at V and 4 bases at J; junction bases unmatched: 12. The CDR3: CASSIYGPGQGYNSPLHL. CDR3 bases: TGTGCCAGCAGCATTTACGGTCCGGGACAGGGGTATAATTCACCCCTCCACCTT.

This clonotype has more than one count but fewer than ten. The chain recombines TRBV6-1 with TRBJ2-1; D may match TRBD1 or TRBD2 (6 bases each). Per the germline V gene, CDR1 is MNHNS and CDR2 is SASEGT. The CDR3 extends over 19 amino acids. Trimming removed 0 bases from V and 1 base from J, with 19 bases in between. CDR3: CASSEALPGATKSYNEQFF. CDR3 DNA: TGTGCCAGCAGTGAAGCGCTTCCGGGGGCGACTAAATCCTACAATGAGCAGTTCTTC.

This clonotype has at least ten counts. V is TRBV5-1 and J is TRBJ2-2; D is uncertain. Trimming shortened V by 4 bases and J by 0 bases, and 10 bases separated the two germline ends. This CDR3 is built from 15 residues. CDR1 is SGHRS, CDR2 YFSETQ, per germline. The CDR3 spells CASSQYASNTGELFF. The CDR3 nucleotides are TGCGCCAGCAGCCAGTACGCTTCGAACACCGGGGAGCTGTTTTTT.